This T cell receptor (beta chain) was observed in a study of CD8+ T cells in alopecia areata. Study as a whole: A regimen of oral tofacitinib, 5 to 10 mg twice daily, was given to treated patients.

The sequencing template was cDNA reverse transcribed from extracted RNA. Sequencing used immunoSEQ multiplex PCR; TCRdb keeps in-frame clones, though not all of them. The profile shows under 110,000 clones, 60% of them singletons. This clone came up many times. The treatment here: oral pan-JAK inhibitor, 5-10 mg twice daily. CDR1 LNHDA and CDR2 SQIVND come from the germline V gene (reference sequence). The V end lost 1 base, the J end lost 2 bases, and 12 bases lay between the germline ends. The CDR3 length is 15 residues. The V gene is TRBV19, the J gene TRBJ2-7; perhaps TRBD1 as D (6 bases). The input for sequencing was CD8+ T cells sorted from blood, taken at week 56, from a patient treated with tofacitinib. The sequence derives from a human donor with alopecia areata. CDR3 in amino acids: CASSIVRQATYEQYF. The CDR3 DNA reads as TGTGCCAGTAGTATAGTGCGACAGGCTACCTACGAGCAGTACTTC. Full variable domain (rest looked up from reference TRBV19 and TRBJ2-7): DGGITQSPKYLFRKEGQNVTLSCEQNLNHDAMYWYRQDPGQGLRLIYYSQIVNDFQKGDIAEGYSVSREKKESFPLTVTSAQKNPTAFYLCASSIVRQATYEQYFGPGTRLTVT.